This T cell receptor beta chain was profiled in a study of ipilimumab plus nivolumab after autologous stem cell transplantation. Overall study: A median of about eight nivolumab and 4 or 5 ipilimumab doses were given.

Patients got ipilimumab 1 mg/kg beginning 14 to 28 days post-transplant. Dosing: nivolumab 3 mg/kg IV, weeks 1, 4, 7, 10, then every two weeks to week 26. Produced via immunoSEQ multiplex PCR; TCRdb's table is partial and in-frame only. Of around 84,000 clones in the sample, 65% to 85% were seen once. The receptor was isolated from a male donor with diffuse large B-cell lymphoma. The sequences come from PBMCs, collected in a trial of ipilimumab plus nivolumab as post-transplant consolidation.

In DNA form, the CDR3 reads TGTGCCAGTAGCTCTTACGATCGATACGAGCAGTACTTC. Translation gives CASSSYDRYEQYF. The rearrangement uses TRBV19 and TRBJ2-7, with D unclear. V was trimmed by 6 bases and J by 4 bases, leaving 13 bases between them. This CDR3 contains 13 residues. Germline CDR1 and CDR2: LNHDA and SQIVND (reference sequence).